The 12 T cell receptor beta chains reported below all come from one sample, sequenced in a study of T cell responses to AZD1222 COVID-19 vaccine. The data were produced by immunoSEQ multiplex PCR, yet TCRdb's version contains in-frame clones alone and is incomplete. The sample lists tens of thousands of clones; about 91% were seen once. This specimen consisted of peripheral blood, obtained on day 0 of AZD1222 vaccination. The receptors were gathered from an adult in good health.

A few counts support this clone. The rearrangement uses TRBV7-6 and TRBJ2-2, with 11 nucleotides matching TRBD2. The V gene end was trimmed by 4 bases and the J gene end by 4 bases; junction bases not matched to a gene: 8. Germline V gene sequence: CDR1 SGHVS, CDR2 FNYEAQ. This CDR3 has 17 residues. The CDR3 protein is CASSSSLAGGTTGELFF. Written as DNA, the CDR3 is TGTGCCAGCAGCTCATCTCTAGCGGGAGGAACCACCGGGGAGCTGTTTTTT.

This chain connects TRBV6-5 to TRBJ2-3; no definite D call. Trimming shortened V by 4 bases and J by 4 bases, and 18 bases separated the two germline ends. Germline V lookup: CDR1 MNHEY, CDR2 SVGAGI. The CDR3 covers 16 residues. Written as DNA, the CDR3 is TGTGCCAGCAGTTGGACCTCTCTAGTGTCCTCAGATACGCAGTATTTT. Residues: CASSWTSLVSSDTQYF.

The J gene is TRBJ2-1, the V gene TRBV2; 11 bases fit TRBD2. The CDR3 is 15 residues long. Trimming took 8 bases from V and 0 from J; bases not matched to a gene: 3. Germline CDR1 SNHLY, CDR2 FYNNEI. Here the CDR3 DNA reads TGTGCCAGCCACCTAGCGGGAGGCTCCTACAATGAGCAGTTCTTC. This sequence encodes CASHLAGGSYNEQFF.

The V and J genes are TRBV7-2 and TRBJ2-7; tentative D call: TRBD2 (6 bases). Germline V lookup: CDR1 SGHTA, CDR2 FQGNSA. CDR3 size: 13 residues. Trimming took off 4 bases at V and 7 bases at J, with 14 bases between the two ends. The CDR3 DNA reads TGTGCCAGCAGCTATACGGGAGCAGGGGAGCAGTACTTC. Translated: CASSYTGAGEQYF.

This clone was picked up one time. This chain joins TRBV11-2 and TRBJ1-4; D gene uncertain. Germline V gene lookup returns CDR1 SGHAT and CDR2 FQNNGV. Trimming shortened V by 5 bases and J by 7 bases, and 14 bases separated the two germline ends. The CDR3 is 14 residues long. The CDR3 sequence: CASSPAGVREKLFF. CDR3 in DNA: TGTGCCAGCAGCCCGGCCGGGGTGCGTGAAAAACTGTTTTTT.

The chain employs TRBV19 and TRBJ2-1, with unresolved D. The CDR3 consists of 14 residues. The germline gives CDR1 LNHDA, CDR2 SQIVND (reference sequence). V was trimmed by 4 bases and J by 0 bases, leaving 7 bases between them. The CDR3, as DNA: TGTGCCAGTAGTAAACCTAGCTCCTACAATGAGCAGTTCTTC. This codes for CASSKPSSYNEQFF.

V usage is TRBV30 and J usage is TRBJ1-1, with 7 nucleotides matching TRBD1. Germline CDR1 is GTSNPN and CDR2 is SVGIG (reference sequence). This CDR3 is built from 12 residues. The V gene end was trimmed by 0 bases and the J gene end by 12 bases; junction bases not matched to a gene: 7. CDR3 protein: CAWSVSGTVTFF. CDR3 bases: TGTGCCTGGAGTGTCTCCGGGACAGTTACTTTCTTT.

V and J are TRBV24-1 and TRBJ1-1; possibly TRBD1 for D (5 bases). The CDR3 loop spans 12 amino acids. The V gene lost 8 bases and the J gene lost 3 bases, with 9 bases spanning the gap. Per germline, CDR1 KGHDR and CDR2 SFDVKD. CDR3 nucleotides: TGTGCCACCAAGGGGTCGGACACTGAAGCTTTCTTT. This encodes CATKGSDTEAFF.

The chain joins TRBV25-1 to TRBJ1-2; 8 bases agree with TRBD1. CDR3 size: 14 residues. Germline CDR1 MGHDK, CDR2 SYGVNS. The V gene end was trimmed by 3 bases and the J gene end by 3 bases; junction bases not matched to a gene: 3. The CDR3, as DNA: TGTGCCAGCAGTGATACAGGGGGTCACTATGGCTACACCTTC. Its protein product is CASSDTGGHYGYTF.

V gene TRBV5-4 combines with J gene TRBJ2-7; the match to TRBD1 covers 8 bases. This CDR3 region has 13 residues. The germline CDR1 and CDR2 sequences are SGHNT and YYREEE (reference sequence). The V and J ends lost 4 bases and 4 bases, in that order; junction bases with no gene match: 4. The CDR3, as DNA: TGTGCCAGCAGCACTGGGACAGGATACGAGCAGTACTTC. It translates to CASSTGTGYEQYF.

The chain recombines TRBV7-6 with TRBJ2-1; D not certain. Germline-derived CDR1 and CDR2 are SGHVS and FNYEAQ. CDR3 size: 12 residues. With 6 bases removed from V and 9 bases from J, the gap between germline ends came to 12 bases. CDR3 coding DNA: TGTGCCAGCAGGGGGTCGGCTGTTGAGCAGTTCTTC. This codes for CASRGSAVEQFF.

The chain has TRBV6-5 and TRBJ1-2; D is undetermined. CDR1 is MNHEY and CDR2 is SVGAGI in the germline V gene. The CDR3 runs 14 residues. Trimming shortened V by 7 bases and J by 4 bases, and 16 bases separated the two germline ends. DNA for the CDR3: TGTGCCAGCACCCGAGAGGGTGCGGGCTATGGCTACACCTTC. It specifies CASTREGAGYGYTF.